These 28 T cell receptor beta chains share one sample of origin, sequenced in a study of T-cell reconstitution after alpha-beta-depleted transplantation in children. It was with unique molecular identifiers that the TCRbeta library was prepared. TCRdb used MiXCR to reprocess the PCR reads, holding one entry per CDR3 protein. The table includes approximately 110,000 distinct CDR3 sequences, roughly 23% detected once. The sample in question was PBMCs, mostly from graft donor cells, obtained 180 days after TCRalphabeta/CD19-depleted stem cell transplant. The receptors stem from a male patient between 2 and 10 years old who had a stem cell transplant for chronic granulomatous disease, so the T cells may come from the graft donor.

The rearrangement links TRBV28 to TRBJ2-3; no clear D gene. The CDR3 has 13 amino acids. Germline V gene sequence: CDR1 MDHEN, CDR2 SYDVKM. Trimming left V 6 bases short and J 2 bases short, with 9 bases between. CDR3 nucleotides: TGTGCCAGCAGGGATCCGAACACAGATACGCAGTATTTT. Translated, it gives CASRDPNTDTQYF.

The sample holds a few counts of this clonotype. The chain links TRBV29-1 to TRBJ2-7; the D gene is possibly TRBD1 (7 bases). This CDR3 contains 14 residues. Trimming took 7 bases from V and 5 from J, leaving 21 bases between them. Germline CDR1 and CDR2: SQVTM and ANQGSEA. CDR3 protein: CSAANRGGRNEQYF. The CDR3 DNA sequence: TGCAGCGCAGCGAACAGGGGTGGGAGGAACGAGCAGTACTTC.

This chain joins TRBV4-1 and TRBJ2-2; 8 bases map to TRBD1. Germline CDR1 and CDR2: MGHRA and YSYEKL. The CDR3 contains 14 residues. With 2 bases clipped from V and 7 bases from J, the junction kept 3 bases outside the gene matches. CDR3 coding DNA: TGCGCCAGCAGCCAAAGTACAGGGGGCGGGGAGCTGTTTTTT. It specifies CASSQSTGGGELFF.

This clonotype was counted at least ten times. V and J are TRBV12-3 or TRBV12-4 and TRBJ1-5; D call uncertain. With 6 bases removed from V and 2 bases from J, the gap between germline ends came to 5 bases. CDR3 length: 12 residues. CDR3 bases: TGTGCCAGCAGGGACGGCAATCAGCCCCAGCATTTT. Residues: CASRDGNQPQHF.

This clonotype has at least ten counts. The chain uses TRBV2 and TRBJ2-7; 10 nucleotides agree with TRBD2. Trimming removed 0 bases from V and 6 bases from J; junction bases left unmatched: 8. The CDR3 extends over 16 amino acids. CDR1 is SNHLY and CDR2 is FYNNEI in the germline V gene. The CDR3 sequence: CASSEAYGLAGVEQYF. The CDR3 DNA sequence: TGTGCCAGCAGTGAAGCGTACGGGCTAGCGGGAGTCGAGCAGTACTTC.

The V and J genes are TRBV20-1 and TRBJ2-7, with TRBD1 identical over 8 bases. V dropped 3 bases and J dropped 4; count of bases not matched to a gene: 5. The germline V gene has CDR1 DFQATT and CDR2 SNEGSKA (reference sequence). The CDR3 runs to 13 residues. The CDR3 bases are TGCAGTGCTAGCTGGACAGGGCGTTACGAGCAGTACTTC. It translates to CSASWTGRYEQYF.

Of note for this clonotype: Being one base from a much bigger clone, this may be a read error. The chain employs TRBV12-3 or TRBV12-4 and TRBJ2-1, with D perhaps matching TRBD2 (6 bases). The CDR3 sequence is 11 residues long. The CDR3: CASRLADPLFF. DNA for the CDR3: TGTGCCAGCAGGTTAGCGGACCCCTTGTTCTTC.

The sample holds many counts of this clonotype. The chain is built from TRBV3-1 and TRBJ2-7; no reliable D call. Per germline, CDR1 LGHDT and CDR2 YNNKEL (reference sequence). The CDR3 has 15 amino acids. Deletions cut 0 bases from V and 1 base from J, with 10 bases between. This chain's CDR3 is CASSQEGSRSYEQYF. In DNA form, the CDR3 reads TGTGCCAGCAGCCAAGAAGGCAGTAGGTCCTACGAGCAGTACTTC.

This clonotype was seen ten or more times. This sequence joins TRBV5-1 and TRBJ2-1; a weak D match, TRBD2 (6 bases). The V and J ends lost 3 bases and 4 bases respectively, with 8 bases between them. The germline CDR1 and CDR2 sequences are SGHRS and YFSETQ. The CDR3 runs to 13 residues. The CDR3 nucleotides read TGCGCCAGCAGCTCCCGGGGGTACAATGAGCAGTTCTTC. It specifies CASSSRGYNEQFF.

This chain connects TRBV20-1 to TRBJ2-1; a weak D match, TRBD2 (6 bases). Germline CDR1 and CDR2: DFQATT and SNEGSKA (reference sequence). This CDR3 is built from 16 residues. Trimming cost V 1 base and J 4 bases, with 17 bases left between them. The CDR3 coding sequence is TGCAGTGCTAGAGCAAGGAGACTAGAGGGGTACAATGAGCAGTTCTTC. Its translation: CSARARRLEGYNEQFF.

This clonotype showed up many times. The chain couples TRBV29-1 to TRBJ1-1; no definite D call. Germline V gives CDR1 SQVTM, CDR2 ANQGSEA. This CDR3 has 15 residues. V lost 0 bases, J lost 3 bases, and 14 bases lay in between. The CDR3 DNA reads as TGCAGCGTTGAAGATGCGGAGGGTTGGTACACTGAAGCTTTCTTT. Amino acid sequence: CSVEDAEGWYTEAFF.

This clonotype was seen at least ten times. The chain employs TRBV29-1 and TRBJ2-1; 11 positions agree with TRBD2. The CDR3 totals 14 residues. The V segment lost 4 bases and the J segment 10 bases; nucleotides outside the gene matches: 9. Germline lookup yields CDR1 SQVTM and CDR2 ANQGSEA. The CDR3 DNA follows: TGCAGCGTTGCTCAAACCGGGACTAGCGGCGAGCAGTTCTTC. Its translation: CSVAQTGTSGEQFF.

By frequency in the sample, this clonotype is medium-sized. This sequence joins TRBV9 and TRBJ2-1; 11 bases match TRBD2. The trim removed 0 bases at V and 1 base at J, leaving 6 bases unmatched. CDR1 is SGDLS, CDR2 YYNGEE, per germline. The CDR3 has 18 amino acids. This CDR3 reads CASSVAGLAGGSYNEQFF. For the CDR3, the DNA is TGTGCCAGCAGCGTAGCGGGTCTAGCGGGAGGATCCTACAATGAGCAGTTCTTC.

This clonotype was detected many times. The rearrangement links TRBV6-5 to TRBJ2-7, with D possibly matching TRBD1 (6 bases). The V gene lost 6 bases and the J gene lost 3 bases, with 18 bases spanning the gap. The CDR3 length is 15 residues. Germline V gives CDR1 MNHEY, CDR2 SVGAGI. As DNA, the CDR3 is TGTGCCAGCAGCTCCGACAGGACGCCCGGCTACGAGCAGTACTTC. Translation: CASSSDRTPGYEQYF.

This clonotype occurred once. The rearrangement links TRBV12-3 or TRBV12-4 to TRBJ1-1, with 9 bases matching TRBD1. The CDR3 runs to 15 residues. V lost 5 bases to trimming and J lost 4 bases; unmatched junction nucleotides: 8. CDR3 bases: TGTGCCAGCAGTCGTCCCGGGACAGGGCGCACTGAAGCTTTCTTT. Translation: CASSRPGTGRTEAFF.

The chain combines TRBV15 with TRBJ2-5; D gene uncertain. The CDR3 is 11 amino acids. V was shortened by 4 bases and J by 1 base, with 1 base between the two germline ends. Germline CDR1 reads LNHNV; CDR2 reads YYDKDF (reference sequence). For the CDR3, the DNA is TGTGCCACCAGCACCCAAGAGACCCAGTACTTC. It specifies CATSTQETQYF.

This clonotype was detected only a few times. CDR3 bases: TGCAGCGTTGGGTCCCTTTACGAGCAGTACTTC. Encoded protein: CSVGSLYEQYF. This chain connects TRBV29-1 to TRBJ2-7, with no clear D. Per germline, CDR1 SQVTM and CDR2 ANQGSEA. The CDR3 has 11 residues. V dropped 4 bases and J dropped 4 bases, with 8 bases sitting between them.

This clonotype has ten or more counts. This chain links TRBV4-1 with TRBJ1-2; the D gene is possibly TRBD1 (6 bases). With 6 bases removed from V and 4 bases from J, the gap between germline ends came to 12 bases. This CDR3 region has 13 residues. Germline CDR1 is MGHRA and CDR2 is YSYEKL. Here the CDR3 DNA reads TGCGCCAGCAGGCAAACAGGGTCCTATGGCTACACCTTC. Amino acids: CASRQTGSYGYTF.

The table lists this clonotype with many counts. The rearrangement links TRBV10-3 to TRBJ1-1; TRBD1 might be the D (6 bases). Germline V gene lookup returns CDR1 ENHRY and CDR2 SYGVKD. Between the trimmed V and J ends, which lost 2 bases and 10 bases, there was a span of 8 bases. The CDR3 loop spans 11 amino acids. As DNA, the CDR3 is TGTGCCATCAGTGAGGGGGACATAGCTTTCTTT. Translating it yields CAISEGDIAFF.

The chain links TRBV5-1 to TRBJ1-4, with 7 positions matching TRBD1. CDR3 length equals 16 residues. V lost 0 bases, J lost 7 bases, and 9 bases stayed unmatched. Germline V gene lookup returns CDR1 SGHRS and CDR2 YFSETQ. The chain's CDR3 is CASSLAKGQPIEKLFF. The CDR3 region has the DNA TGCGCCAGCAGCTTGGCCAAGGGACAGCCAATTGAAAAACTGTTTTTT.

A few counts support this clonotype. The J gene is TRBJ2-7, the V gene TRBV18; D gene ambiguous. Germline lookup yields CDR1 KGHSH and CDR2 LQKENI. This CDR3 is 12 amino acids long. The V gene lost 5 bases and the J gene lost 7 bases, with 12 bases spanning the gap. The CDR3 DNA sequence: TGTGCCAGCTCATCATTAATTTGGGAGCAGTACTTC. Translation gives CASSSLIWEQYF. The full variable domain, with the rest looked up from reference TRBV18 and TRBJ2-7, is NAGVMQNPRHLVRRRGQEARLRCSPMKGHSHVYWYRQLPEEGLKFMVYLQKENIIDESGMPKERFSAEFPKEGPSILRIQQVVRGDSAAYFCASSSLIWEQYFGPGTRLTVT.

This clonotype was counted ten times or more. The CDR3: CASSGSGTGNEKLFF. DNA for the CDR3: TGTGCCAGCAGCGGATCCGGGACAGGGAACGAAAAACTGTTTTTT. The chain couples TRBV28 to TRBJ1-4; 9 nucleotides line up with TRBD1. This CDR3 has 15 residues. The germline V gene has CDR1 MDHEN and CDR2 SYDVKM. The V segment lost 6 bases and the J segment 8 bases; nucleotides outside the gene matches: 10. Combining the CDR3 with reference TRBV28 and TRBJ1-4 gives the whole variable domain DVKVTQSSRYLVKRTGEKVFLECVQDMDHENMFWYRQDPGLGLRLIYFSYDVKMKEKGDIPEGYSVSREKKERFSLILESASTNQTSMYLCASSGSGTGNEKLFFGSGTQLSVL.

The table lists this clonotype with a few counts. The CDR3 protein is CASSLLRVHNEQFF. Here the CDR3 DNA reads TGTGCCAGCAGTCTACTCAGGGTACACAATGAGCAGTTCTTC. This chain connects TRBV27 to TRBJ2-1; D might be TRBD1 (5 bases). This CDR3 comprises 14 residues. Germline-derived CDR1 and CDR2 are MNHEY and SMNVEV (reference sequence). V lost 5 bases and J lost 5, with 13 bases in between.

The genes are TRBV6-5 and TRBJ2-7, with D maybe TRBD2 (5 bases). The CDR3 runs to 14 residues. V was shortened by 6 bases and J by 1 base, with 13 bases between the two germline ends. Germline CDR1 MNHEY, CDR2 SVGAGI. The DNA for the CDR3 is TGTGCCAGCAGGGACTCTTCCTATTCCTACGAGCAGTACTTC. Translating gives CASRDSSYSYEQYF.

Only a few counts were recorded for this clonotype. The genes are TRBV29-1 and TRBJ1-3; no reliable D call. Germline CDR1 and CDR2: SQVTM and ANQGSEA. Trimming removed 3 bases from V and 3 bases from J, with 6 bases in between. CDR3 length equals 12 residues. CDR3 bases: TGCAGCGTTGACAAGGGTGGAAACACCATATATTTT. This codes for CSVDKGGNTIYF.

This clonotype has at least ten counts. One end of the junction is discordant with germline, which a read error may explain. The chain is built from TRBV28 and TRBJ1-2; D gene unclear. CDR1 is MDHEN and CDR2 is SYDVKM in the germline V gene. The CDR3 length is 13 residues. CDR3 protein: CAGSPTRSGGYTF. CDR3 DNA: TGTGCCGGCAGTCCAACCCGGAGTGGTGGCTACACCTTC.

This clonotype came up many times. The chain has TRBV12-3 or TRBV12-4 and TRBJ2-1; 9 nucleotides line up with TRBD1. After removal of 5 bases from V and 7 bases from J, the junction contained 0 bases not matched to a gene. The CDR3 totals 12 residues. DNA for the CDR3: TGTGCCAGCAGTGACAGGGGGAATGAGCAGTTCTTC. Its translation: CASSDRGNEQFF.

This clonotype was found many times. The chain has TRBV6-2 or TRBV6-3 and TRBJ2-6; weak D call: TRBD2 (5 bases). The CDR3 is 15 amino acids. Trimming shortened V by 3 bases and J by 2 bases, and 8 bases separated the two germline ends. Germline V CDR1 and CDR2: MNHEY, SVGEGT. CDR3 residues: CASSYVGAGANVLTF. The CDR3 DNA reads as TGTGCCAGCAGTTATGTCGGGGCTGGGGCCAACGTCCTGACTTTC.